This TCR beta chain appears in the sequencing data of a study of T cells in Graves' hyperthyroidism and ophthalmopathy. Study results and caveats: Separation of ophthalmopathy from stable hyperthyroidism was achieved by a 13 V-J model.

Regions amplified from RNA transcripts were the TCR beta CDR3 regions. HTBI primers drove first-round RT-PCR of the TCR CDR3. TCRdb analysed the multiplex PCR reads with MiXCR anew, one entry per CDR3 protein. The sample has 500,000 to 550,000 distinct CDR3 sequences, about 20% seen once. The table lists this clonotype with a few counts. Its antigen is unknown. The study left out patients who had uncontrolled infection, other autoimmune disease, pregnancy or lactation. Diagnoses used clinical symptoms, serum thyroxine and TRAb, thyroid ultrasound and orbital computed tomography. Deletions cut 5 bases from V and 6 bases from J, with 17 bases between. Germline V CDR1 and CDR2: SGHVS, FQNEAQ. The CDR3 runs to 14 residues.

The sample consisted of blood. This TCR derives from a man aged 40-55 years with Graves' ophthalmopathy. The V gene is TRBV7-8, the J gene TRBJ2-7, with D possibly being TRBD2 (5 bases). CDR3 DNA: TGTGCCAGCAGCCGGGCCCCGGGGATTGCCGAGCAGTACTTC. Amino acids: CASSRAPGIAEQYF.